This entry features one T cell receptor beta chain sequence. Its target is unknown. These data belong to a study of T cells in localized non-small cell lung cancer. Produced via immunoSEQ multiplex PCR; TCRdb's table is partial and in-frame only. The sample comprises approximately 41,000 clones, roughly 86% of which are singletons, and roughly 2.6% rests with the top ten. Study results and caveats: Paired adjacent lung recovered a median roughly 60 of the top 100 tumor clones. Heterogeneity stays possible, as sequencing covered only one tumor region.

The germline V gene has CDR1 MDHEN and CDR2 SYDVKM. The germline V and J ends were trimmed by 5 bases and 4 bases, with 15 bases remaining between them. The CDR3 has 15 amino acids. The chain joins TRBV28 to TRBJ2-4, with D perhaps TRBD1 or TRBD2 (6 bases each). This specimen consisted of peripheral blood, obtained before any cancer treatment. The sequence was obtained from an older female donor with stage I squamous cell lung carcinoma. The CDR3 protein is CASSPPGAAKNIQYF. CDR3 DNA sequence: TGTGCCAGCAGTCCCCCGGGGGCGGCGAAAAACATTCAGTACTTC.